The rows below give T cell receptor beta chains drawn from one sample of a study of cytomegalovirus exposure and HLA in healthy donors. Measured with immunoSEQ multiplex PCR; TCRdb has only the in-frame clones, and not every one. This sample has 72,000 or so clones, with 74% found just once. Input material: PBMCs. The origin of the receptors is a human donor in good health. Both conserved end residues are part of each CDR3. The D gene is left open where the match is weak. Part of the rows lack a size; the others show once, few, many or a class for expanded clones.

V: TRBV27
size: -
J: TRBJ2-1
D: -
DNA: TGTGCCAGCAGTTTGCAGGGGCGTGATGAGCAGTTCTTC
CDR3: CASSLQGRDEQFF

V: TRBV7-9
size: few
J: TRBJ1-1
D: -
DNA: TGTGCCAGCACCCTAGACCCACCCGGAGCTGAAGCTTTCTTT
CDR3: CASTLDPPGAEAFF

V: TRBV27
size: -
J: TRBJ1-1
D: -
DNA: TGTGCCAGCAGGCGAATGACGGGGGAAGCTTTCTTT
CDR3: CASRRMTGEAFF

V: TRBV7-2
size: -
J: TRBJ1-1
D: TRBD1
DNA: TGTGCCAGCAGCTCCTGGGGGACAGGGCTTGACGCTTTCTTT
CDR3: CASSSWGTGLDAFF

V: TRBV9
size: -
J: TRBJ2-1
D: -
DNA: TGTGCCAGCAGCGTAAGGCTAGGTCGAGAGAATGAGCAGTTCTTC
CDR3: CASSVRLGRENEQFF

V: TRBV6-1
size: -
J: TRBJ2-1
D: TRBD2
DNA: TGTGCCAGCAGTGTACTCCGCGGGAGCATCCATGAGCAGTTCTTC
CDR3: CASSVLRGSIHEQFF

V: TRBV19
size: -
J: TRBJ2-7
D: -
DNA: TGTGCCACTGGTACCGGGGGCGGGAGAGGGTACGAGCAGTACTTC
CDR3: CATGTGGGRGYEQYF

V: TRBV9
size: -
J: TRBJ2-1
D: -
DNA: TGTGCCAGCAGCACCGGTGGCTCCTACAATGAGCAGTTCTTC
CDR3: CASSTGGSYNEQFF

V: TRBV13
size: -
J: TRBJ2-3
D: -
DNA: TGTGCCAGCAGCTTACAGGGGGGAGCCAGAGATACGCAGTATTTT
CDR3: CASSLQGGARDTQYF

V: TRBV6-5
size: -
J: TRBJ1-2
D: TRBD1
DNA: TGTGCCAGCACCACAGGGGGGTATGGCTACACCTTC
CDR3: CASTTGGYGYTF

V: TRBV4-2
size: -
J: TRBJ2-2
D: TRBD1
DNA: TGTGCCAGCAGACGGGACAGGGATAACACCGGGGAGCTGTTTTTT
CDR3: CASRRDRDNTGELFF

V: TRBV4-2
size: -
J: TRBJ2-3
D: TRBD2
DNA: TGTGCCAGCAGCCAAGAAGGTGGGGGGGAAGTAGATACGCAGTATTTT
CDR3: CASSQEGGGEVDTQYF

V: TRBV28
size: -
J: TRBJ1-1
D: -
DNA: TGTGCCAGCACCCTGTGGGGCTCTGAAGCTTTCTTT
CDR3: CASTLWGSEAFF

V: TRBV5-1
size: -
J: TRBJ2-3
D: -
DNA: TGCGCCAGCAGCCTCGGAGGGAGTAGGGCAGATACGCAGTATTTT
CDR3: CASSLGGSRADTQYF

V: TRBV25-1
size: few
J: TRBJ1-1
D: TRBD1
DNA: TGTGCCAGCAGCGAGACAGGGGGCGGTACTGAAGCTTTCTTT
CDR3: CASSETGGGTEAFF

V: TRBV5-1
size: -
J: TRBJ2-3
D: -
DNA: TGCGCCAGCAGCTTATCCGGGAGCGGAACAGATACGCAGTATTTT
CDR3: CASSLSGSGTDTQYF

V: TRBV27
size: few
J: TRBJ1-2
D: -
DNA: TGTGCCAGCAGTGGCCGATTAGACAGGCGGCATGGCTACACCTTC
CDR3: CASSGRLDRRHGYTF

V: TRBV27
size: many
J: TRBJ1-5
D: -
DNA: TGTGCCAGCAGCTCTCGACAGGTAGGGCAGCCCCAGCATTTT
CDR3: CASSSRQVGQPQHF

V: TRBV6-6
size: -
J: TRBJ1-1
D: -
DNA: TGTGCCAGCAGTTACCACCAGGGGCTGAACACTGAAGCTTTCTTT
CDR3: CASSYHQGLNTEAFF

V: TRBV11-2
size: -
J: TRBJ1-1
D: -
DNA: TGTGCCAGCAGCTTAGGGGGTTGGGGGGCTGAAGCTTTCTTT
CDR3: CASSLGGWGAEAFF

V: TRBV27
size: -
J: TRBJ1-4
D: -
DNA: TGTGCCAGCAGTTTAACAGGCACTAATGAAAAACTGTTTTTT
CDR3: CASSLTGTNEKLFF

V: TRBV28
size: once
J: TRBJ2-7
D: -
DNA: TGTGCCAGCAGTTTTGACAGGTACTCCTACGAGCAGTACTTC
CDR3: CASSFDRYSYEQYF

V: TRBV13
size: -
J: TRBJ1-2
D: TRBD1
DNA: TGTGCCAGCAGCCCTCGGACAGGGGGCGCCTTGAGTGGTGGCTACACCTTC
CDR3: CASSPRTGGALSGGYTF

V: TRBV6-1
size: -
J: TRBJ2-7
D: -
DNA: TGTGCCAGCAGTAAACTAGTTACTTCGGGCTACGAGCAGTACTTC
CDR3: CASSKLVTSGYEQYF

V: TRBV15
size: -
J: TRBJ2-1
D: TRBD2
DNA: TGTGCCACCAGCAGCCCCACGAGCGGGAGTATGAATGAGCAGTTCTTC
CDR3: CATSSPTSGSMNEQFF

V: TRBV10-3
size: -
J: TRBJ2-7
D: -
DNA: TGTGCCATCAGTGAGTCCGACAGCTCCTACGAGCAGTACTTC
CDR3: CAISESDSSYEQYF

V: TRBV30
size: once
J: TRBJ2-7
D: TRBD2
DNA: TGTGCCTGGAGCGCTGGACTAGCGGGCCAATACGAGCAGTACTTC
CDR3: CAWSAGLAGQYEQYF

V: TRBV5-4
size: -
J: TRBJ2-5
D: TRBD1
DNA: TGTGCCAGCACCGACAGGGGGCGTTTGATGGACCAGTACTTC
CDR3: CASTDRGRLMDQYF

V: TRBV9
size: -
J: TRBJ2-2
D: TRBD2
DNA: TGTGCCAGCAGCGTGGAAGCGGGAGTAAACGGGGAGCTGTTTTTT
CDR3: CASSVEAGVNGELFF

V: TRBV6-5
size: -
J: TRBJ1-6
D: -
DNA: TGTGCCAGCAGTTACTCGGGGGCTTCACCCCTCCACTTT
CDR3: CASSYSGASPLHF

V: TRBV4-1
size: -
J: TRBJ2-5
D: TRBD1
DNA: TGCGCCAGCAGCGCCCCCGGGACAGGGGATGAGACCCAGTACTTC
CDR3: CASSAPGTGDETQYF

V: TRBV2
size: many
J: TRBJ2-1
D: -
DNA: TGTGCCAGCAGTGAACAGCCACCGGGACAACTATACAATGAGCAGTTCTTC
CDR3: CASSEQPPGQLYNEQFF

V: TRBV27
size: -
J: TRBJ2-5
D: TRBD1
DNA: TGTGCCAGCAGTCCCTGGACAGGGCAAGAGACCCAGTACTTC
CDR3: CASSPWTGQETQYF

V: TRBV7-2
size: -
J: TRBJ1-4
D: -
DNA: TGTGCCAGCAGCTTAGTCCCTAACAGCAATGAAAAACTGTTTTTT
CDR3: CASSLVPNSNEKLFF

V: TRBV7-4
size: -
J: TRBJ1-2
D: TRBD1
DNA: TGTGCCAGCAGCTCCCGAGTAGAGATTTCGGGACAGGTATATGGCTACACCTTC
CDR3: CASSSRVEISGQVYGYTF

V: TRBV5-1
size: -
J: TRBJ2-1
D: TRBD2
DNA: TGCGCCAGCAGCTTGGGGCCCAGGGGTAGCGGGAGCTTAAATGAGCAGTTCTTC
CDR3: CASSLGPRGSGSLNEQFF

V: TRBV11-3
size: -
J: TRBJ2-3
D: TRBD2
DNA: TGTGCCAGCAGCTTCGGACTAGCGGGAGGCTGGGATACGCAGTATTTT
CDR3: CASSFGLAGGWDTQYF

V: TRBV5-4
size: -
J: TRBJ2-1
D: -
DNA: TGTGCCAGCAGTACAACCGGGCCAAAGGGGAATGAGCAGTTCTTC
CDR3: CASSTTGPKGNEQFF

V: TRBV11-2
size: -
J: TRBJ2-5
D: -
DNA: TGTGCCAGCAGCCGAGACAGATTCTACCAAGAGACCCAGTACTTC
CDR3: CASSRDRFYQETQYF

V: TRBV2
size: few
J: TRBJ2-3
D: -
DNA: TGTGCCATTCCTAGCGCCGACACAGATACGCAGTATTTT
CDR3: CAIPSADTDTQYF

V: TRBV5-6
size: -
J: TRBJ1-5
D: -
DNA: TGTGCCAGCAGCTTGGGGGCCAATCAGCCCCAGCATTTT
CDR3: CASSLGANQPQHF

V: TRBV28
size: once
J: TRBJ2-3
D: TRBD2
DNA: TGTGCCAGCAGTTTATGGTCTGCGGGAGGCCAAATTACAGATACGCAGTATTTT
CDR3: CASSLWSAGGQITDTQYF

V: TRBV18
size: few
J: TRBJ2-1
D: TRBD1
DNA: TGTGCCAGCTCCCACCAGTCACGGTCAGACAGGGGAGTCGATGAGCAGTTCTTC
CDR3: CASSHQSRSDRGVDEQFF

V: TRBV5-1
size: -
J: TRBJ2-3
D: -
DNA: TGCGCCAGCAGCAGTCGGAGGGATGGCACAGATACGCAGTATTTT
CDR3: CASSSRRDGTDTQYF

V: TRBV14
size: -
J: TRBJ2-7
D: -
DNA: TGTGCCAGCAGCCAAGTTAGCTACGAGCAGTACTTC
CDR3: CASSQVSYEQYF

V: TRBV29-1
size: -
J: TRBJ1-5
D: TRBD1
DNA: TGCAGCGCTGGGACAGGGGGGCAGCCCCAGCATTTT
CDR3: CSAGTGGQPQHF

V: TRBV19
size: -
J: TRBJ2-2
D: TRBD1
DNA: TGTGCCAGTAGTATCTCGACAGGGCGGACCGGGGAGCTGTTTTTT
CDR3: CASSISTGRTGELFF

V: TRBV11-1
size: -
J: TRBJ2-7
D: -
DNA: TGTGCCAGCAGCTTATGGGGGGTCTCCTACGAGCAGTACTTC
CDR3: CASSLWGVSYEQYF

V: TRBV5-1
size: -
J: TRBJ2-5
D: -
DNA: TGCGCCAACAGTCCCCGACTAGTGGGAGAGGGAGAGACCCAGTACTTC
CDR3: CANSPRLVGEGETQYF

V: TRBV11-2
size: -
J: TRBJ1-1
D: TRBD1
DNA: TGTGCCAGCAGCTTCGGGACAGGGGGCACTGAAGCTTTCTTT
CDR3: CASSFGTGGTEAFF

V: TRBV29-1
size: -
J: TRBJ2-1
D: TRBD1
DNA: TGCAGCGCTCCACGGACAGGGAACACTGAGCAGTTCTTC
CDR3: CSAPRTGNTEQFF

V: TRBV4-1
size: -
J: TRBJ1-5
D: -
DNA: TGCGCCAGCAGCCAAGTGGTGGGCAGACCAAGCAATCAGCCCCAGCATTTT
CDR3: CASSQVVGRPSNQPQHF

V: TRBV11-2
size: once
J: TRBJ2-1
D: TRBD2
DNA: TGTGCCAGCAGCTACCTGGGGAGGGCCCAGTTCTTC
CDR3: CASSYLGRAQFF

V: TRBV6-5
size: many
J: TRBJ1-4
D: -
DNA: TGTGCCAGCAGTTCGGAGTTTGCAACTAATGAAAAACTGTTTTTT
CDR3: CASSSEFATNEKLFF

V: TRBV6-6
size: few
J: TRBJ1-4
D: -
DNA: TGTGCCAGCAGGGGTCGACAGTCTAATGAAAAACTGTTTTTT
CDR3: CASRGRQSNEKLFF

V: TRBV6-5
size: -
J: TRBJ1-2
D: -
DNA: TGTGCCAGCAGTTACTCCAACAGGGTTTTTGGTGGCTACACCTTC
CDR3: CASSYSNRVFGGYTF

V: TRBV5-1
size: -
J: TRBJ1-1
D: -
DNA: TGCGCCAGCAGCGATCCGAGGACTATGAACACTGAAGCTTTCTTT
CDR3: CASSDPRTMNTEAFF

V: TRBV18
size: -
J: TRBJ2-7
D: -
DNA: TGTGCCAGCTCACCAGAGGACTTACCCTACGAGCAGTACTTC
CDR3: CASSPEDLPYEQYF

V: TRBV4-1
size: -
J: TRBJ2-7
D: -
DNA: TGCGCCAGCAGCCGTATCTCGACAGGCCCCTACGAGCAGTACTTC
CDR3: CASSRISTGPYEQYF